The sequence of this T cell receptor (beta chain) was determined in a study of shared clonotypes between healthy human individuals. Study information: CD4 naive cells filled three plates per donor, CD4 memory three, CD8 naive two and CD8 memory one.

From germline, CDR1 is SGHNT and CDR2 YYREEE (reference sequence). The CDR3 has 15 amino acids. V gave up 5 bases and J gave up 2 bases; unmatched junction bases: 9. Study observations and caveats: Shared clonotypes across all four donors exceeded non-shared ones in generation probability.

Naive CD4+ cells were CD45RA-selected; the remaining cells were memory. With regard to this clone: Its antigen is as yet unknown.

An even split of each subset's genomic DNA across several immunoSEQ plates was performed. TCRdb keeps only in-frame clones here, not all; method: immunoSEQ multiplex PCR. The data hold approximately 740,000 clones, with under 80% observed a single time. What was sequenced was memory CD4+ T cells sorted from blood. Subset denoted: CD45RA-negative fraction. The clonotype was recovered from a woman aged 25 to 39 in good health. The chain employs TRBV5-4 and TRBJ1-1; TRBD1 matches at 7 bases. CDR3 region: CASSKKGASNTEAFF. DNA of the CDR3: TGTGCCAGCAGTAAAAAGGGGGCTAGTAACACTGAAGCTTTCTTT.